Following are 21 T cell receptor beta chains from one sample sequenced in a study of T cells in Graves' hyperthyroidism and ophthalmopathy. RNA transcripts were the template for amplifying TCR beta CDR3 regions. The HTBI set primed first-round TCR CDR3 RT-PCR. TCRdb processed the multiplex PCR reads anew with MiXCR; each CDR3 protein has one entry. The data contain almost 600,000 distinct CDR3 sequences, around 42% of them singletons. Sequenced material: peripheral blood or thyroid tissue (not recorded which). The receptors were gathered from a woman between 18 and 29 years old with Graves' hyperthyroidism.

This clonotype was seen ten or more times. The CDR3 DNA sequence: TGCAGTGCTAGAGATACAGGGGCCAGCAATCAGCCCCAGCATTTT. Its translation is CSARDTGASNQPQHF. The chain recombines TRBV20-1 with TRBJ1-5; TRBD1 aligns across 7 bases. The V segment lost 0 bases and the J segment 1 base; nucleotides outside the gene matches: 3. This CDR3 contains 15 residues. Germline CDR1 DFQATT, CDR2 SNEGSKA (reference sequence).

There are many counts of this clonotype. The chain couples TRBV6-5 to TRBJ2-7; D may be TRBD1 (6 bases). From germline, CDR1 is MNHEY and CDR2 SVGAGI. Between the trimmed V and J ends, which lost 2 bases and 6 bases, there was a span of 14 bases. CDR3 length: 14 amino acids. For the CDR3, the DNA is TGTGCCAGCAGTTACAGGAGCAGGGGTCGCGAGCAGTACTTC. It specifies CASSYRSRGREQYF.

This clonotype was detected ten times or more. The gene calls are TRBV20-1 and TRBJ2-7; TRBD2 matches 14 bases. Germline assignment: CDR1 DFQATT and CDR2 SNEGSKA (reference sequence). The V segment lost 1 base and the J segment 7 bases; nucleotides outside the gene matches: 9. This CDR3 is 16 amino acids long. The CDR3 spells CSARGGTSGSPEEQYF. The CDR3 coding sequence is TGCAGTGCTAGAGGCGGGACTAGCGGGAGCCCGGAAGAGCAGTACTTC.

This chain connects TRBV20-1 to TRBJ2-5; D is perhaps TRBD1 or TRBD2 (6 bases each). Germline-derived CDR1 and CDR2 are DFQATT and SNEGSKA (reference sequence). V lost 4 bases and J 5 bases, leaving 23 bases between the germline ends. The CDR3 is made up of 16 amino acids. Here the CDR3 reads CSATGAGANTGETQYF. In DNA form, the CDR3 reads TGCAGTGCTACGGGGGCAGGGGCGAACACCGGGGAGACCCAGTACTTC.

The J gene is TRBJ1-2, the V gene TRBV27; D perhaps matches TRBD1 (6 bases). Looked up from germline, CDR1 is MNHEY and CDR2 is SMNVEV (reference sequence). This CDR3 is built from 15 residues. V lost 5 bases and J 2 bases, leaving 15 bases between the germline ends. The CDR3 DNA is TGTGCCAGCAGTCACAGGGTCCAAACCAACTATGGCTACACCTTC. Protein sequence: CASSHRVQTNYGYTF.

Remarks on this clonotype: Being one base from a much bigger clone, this may be a read error. This rearrangement joins TRBV12-5 to TRBJ2-7; D assignment may be TRBD1 or TRBD2 (5 bases each). CDR1 and CDR2 (germline): LGHNT, FRNRAP. The CDR3 contains 15 residues. The CDR3 nucleotides are TGTGCCAGCAGCCCCGCGAGCCCGGGGACCCACGAGCAGTACTTC. Residues: CASSPASPGTHEQYF.

This rearrangement joins TRBV29-1 to TRBJ2-5; the match to TRBD2 covers 11 bases. The CDR3 consists of 14 residues. Germline loops: CDR1 SQVTM, CDR2 ANQGSEA. Trimming at V came to 4 bases and at J to 5 bases, leaving 6 bases not matched to a gene. CDR3 bases: TGCAGCGTTGCGAGACTAGCGGGGCTTGAGACCCAGTACTTC. Protein product: CSVARLAGLETQYF.

This clonotype was seen at least ten times. CDR3 nucleotide sequence: TGCAGTGCTAGCCGACAGGGGGGCGGCGGGGAGCTGTTTTTT. Amino acids: CSASRQGGGGELFF. The chain combines TRBV20-1 with TRBJ2-2; 9 nucleotides match TRBD1. The germline V gene has CDR1 DFQATT and CDR2 SNEGSKA (reference sequence). The J segment lost 7 bases and the V segment lost 3 bases, leaving 6 bases of the junction unmatched. The CDR3 extends over 14 amino acids.

The chain joins TRBV25-1 to TRBJ1-2; TRBD1 is a possible D gene (5 bases). Trimming removed 2 bases at V and 8 bases at J, with 12 bases between. CDR1 is MGHDK and CDR2 is SYGVNS in the germline V gene. The CDR3 loop spans 13 amino acids. The CDR3 loop is CASSEVGRGGYTF. CDR3 bases: TGTGCCAGCAGTGAAGTGGGGCGCGGAGGCTACACCTTC.

The rearrangement links TRBV20-1 to TRBJ2-5; 10 nucleotides agree with TRBD2. The end of the DNA aligns better with TRBJ2-1, so the J call may be wrong. CDR3 length equals 13 residues. Per germline, CDR1 DFQATT and CDR2 SNEGSKA (reference sequence). The chain's CDR3 is CSAPGLATDEQFF. For the CDR3, the DNA is TGCAGTGCTCCGGGACTAGCGACCGATGAGCAGTTCTTC.

This clonotype has ten or more counts. The chain carries TRBV2 and TRBJ1-1, with 8 bases matching TRBD1. CDR1 is SNHLY, CDR2 FYNNEI, per germline. The CDR3 consists of 13 residues. V gave up 7 bases and J gave up 5 bases; unmatched junction bases: 6. CDR3 sequence: CASKTGGWTEAFF. CDR3 nucleotides: TGTGCCAGCAAAACAGGGGGTTGGACTGAAGCTTTCTTT. Full variable domain (remainder filled in from reference TRBV2 and TRBJ1-1): EPEVTQTPSHQVTQMGQEVILRCVPISNHLYFYWYRQILGQKVEFLVSFYNNEISEKSEIFDDQFSVERPDGSNFTLKIRSTKLEDSAMYFCASKTGGWTEAFFGQGTRLTVV.

Only one count was recorded for this clonotype. Because it lacks the conserved phenylalanine or tryptophan at the end, this CDR3 is likely a read error. It is unclear where the CDR3 begins or ends on the DNA, so no DNA is shown, and the CDR3 is as TCRdb lists it. The chain combines TRBV5-4 with TRBJ1-6. Germline lookup yields CDR1 SGHNT and CDR2 YYREEE (reference sequence). The CDR3 contains 14 residues when both ends are counted. CDR3 protein: CASSFRSNNSPLQS.

The rearrangement joins TRBV20-1 to TRBJ1-5, with D possibly matching TRBD1 (6 bases). V lost 5 bases to trimming and J lost 5 bases, with 10 bases between them. This CDR3 spans 12 amino acids. Germline V gene lookup returns CDR1 DFQATT and CDR2 SNEGSKA (reference sequence). The CDR3 coding sequence is TGCAGTGCTCTACAGGGAGATCAGCCCCAGCATTTT. It yields the protein CSALQGDQPQHF.

This clonotype was observed many times. This rearrangement joins TRBV9 to TRBJ1-1, with D uncertain. V lost 0 bases, J lost 5 bases, and 8 bases lay in between. This CDR3 has 13 residues. CDR1 and CDR2 (germline): SGDLS, YYNGEE. The CDR3 region is CASSVGHQTEAFF. CDR3 coding DNA: TGTGCCAGCAGCGTAGGACATCAAACTGAAGCTTTCTTT. Supplemented by reference TRBV9 and TRBJ1-1, the full variable domain reads DSGVTQTPKHLITATGQRVTLRCSPRSGDLSVYWYQQSLDQGLQFLIQYYNGEERAKGNILERFSAQQFPDLHSELNLSSLELGDSALYFCASSVGHQTEAFFGQGTRLTVV.

Remarks on this clonotype: This may come from a read error, since a much larger clone is one base off. J is TRBJ2-7 and V is TRBV28, with TRBD1 identical over 10 bases. Germline CDR1 is MDHEN and CDR2 is SYDVKM. The J segment lost 3 bases and the V segment lost 6 bases, leaving 5 bases of the junction unmatched. CDR3 length: 14 amino acids. Here the CDR3 DNA reads TGTGCCAGCAGCCCCGGGACAGGGGACTACGAGCAGTACTTC. Protein product: CASSPGTGDYEQYF.

Note on this clonotype: At one boundary the junction diverges from the germline segment, which might be a read error. This sequence joins TRBV5-4 and TRBJ2-2; D possibly corresponds to TRBD2 (5 bases). CDR1 is SGHNT and CDR2 is YYREEE in the germline V gene (reference sequence). The CDR3 consists of 14 residues. CDR3: CASSLRANTGELSW. CDR3 nucleotides: TGTGCCAGCAGCTTGAGGGCGAACACCGGGGAGCTGTCTTGG.

In this sample, this clonotype turned up many times. The rearrangement links TRBV29-1 to TRBJ1-2, with D hard to call. Looked up from germline, CDR1 is SQVTM and CDR2 is ANQGSEA. The V end lost 8 bases, the J end lost 6 bases, and 13 bases lay between the germline ends. The CDR3 is made up of 11 amino acids. CDR3 sequence: CSSRIGDGYTF. For the CDR3, the DNA is TGCAGCTCACGGATTGGAGATGGCTACACCTTC.

A few counts support this clonotype. The chain's CDR3 is CASIKDSLNTEAFF. Written as DNA, the CDR3 is TGTGCCAGCATAAAGGACAGCCTGAACACTGAAGCTTTCTTT. The chain employs TRBV6-1 and TRBJ1-1; D is possibly TRBD1 (6 bases). The V gene's germline CDR1 is MNHNS and CDR2 SASEGT. The CDR3 extends over 14 amino acids. Trimming left V 7 bases short and J 0 bases short, with 12 bases between.

As concerns this clonotype: This may come from a read error, since a much larger clone is one base off. The genes are TRBV20-1 and TRBJ1-4; D may be TRBD1 (5 bases). V gave up 3 bases and J gave up 7 bases, with 12 bases separating them. The CDR3 totals 13 residues. From germline, CDR1 is DFQATT and CDR2 SNEGSKA (reference sequence). This chain's CDR3 is CSARPTRGEKLFF. The CDR3 DNA sequence: TGCAGTGCTAGGCCTACGAGGGGTGAAAAACTGTTTTTT.

This rearrangement joins TRBV20-1 to TRBJ1-5, with D possibly matching TRBD1 (5 bases). Per the germline V gene, CDR1 is DFQATT and CDR2 is SNEGSKA (reference sequence). V dropped 3 bases and J dropped 13 bases, with 13 bases sitting between them. This CDR3 is built from 11 residues. In nucleotides, the CDR3 is TGCAGTGCTAGGGGCAGGGACGTACAGCATTTT. Amino acids: CSARGRDVQHF.

The chain links TRBV20-1 to TRBJ2-7; D is perhaps TRBD2 (6 bases). This CDR3 is built from 13 residues. V lost 3 bases to trimming and J lost 5 bases, with 14 bases between them. Germline values: CDR1 DFQATT, CDR2 SNEGSKA (reference sequence). CDR3 protein: CSARGTSLDEQYF. The CDR3 DNA follows: TGCAGTGCTAGGGGGACTTCACTGGACGAGCAGTACTTC.